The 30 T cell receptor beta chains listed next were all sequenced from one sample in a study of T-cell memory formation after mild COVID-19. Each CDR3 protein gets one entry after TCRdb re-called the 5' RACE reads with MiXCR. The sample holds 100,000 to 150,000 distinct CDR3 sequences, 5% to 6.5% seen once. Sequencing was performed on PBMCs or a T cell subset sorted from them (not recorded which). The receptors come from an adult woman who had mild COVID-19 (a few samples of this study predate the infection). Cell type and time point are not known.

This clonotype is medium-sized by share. The CDR3 loop is CSARPRVGWKNEQFF. The CDR3 nucleotides read TGCAGCGCCCGACCGAGAGTAGGGTGGAAGAATGAGCAGTTCTTC. The chain uses TRBV29-1 and TRBJ2-1; D is ambiguous. The CDR3 is 15 residues long. V was shortened by 7 bases and J by 7 bases, with 23 bases between the two germline ends. Germline V gene data show CDR1 as SQVTM and CDR2 as ANQGSEA.

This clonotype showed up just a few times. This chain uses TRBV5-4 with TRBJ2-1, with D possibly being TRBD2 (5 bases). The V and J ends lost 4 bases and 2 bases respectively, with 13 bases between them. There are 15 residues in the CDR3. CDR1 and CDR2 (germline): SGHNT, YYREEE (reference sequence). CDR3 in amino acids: CASSPPDGTYNEQFF. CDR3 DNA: TGTGCCAGCAGCCCCCCTGACGGGACCTACAATGAGCAGTTCTTC.

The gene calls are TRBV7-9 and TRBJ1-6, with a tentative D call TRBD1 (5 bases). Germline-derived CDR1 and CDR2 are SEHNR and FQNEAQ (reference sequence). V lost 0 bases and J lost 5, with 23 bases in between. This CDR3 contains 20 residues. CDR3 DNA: TGTGCCAGCAGCTTAGCGAGGGATGGACACCTCCACCCCAATAATTCACCCCTCCACTTT. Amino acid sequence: CASSLARDGHLHPNNSPLHF.

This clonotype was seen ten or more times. DNA of the CDR3: TGTGCCAGCAGGCCGACAGGGACCACCTACGAGCAGTACTTC. Translated: CASRPTGTTYEQYF. This sequence joins TRBV7-9 and TRBJ2-7; 7 bases align to TRBD1. Germline V gene data show CDR1 as SEHNR and CDR2 as FQNEAQ (reference sequence). This CDR3 is built from 14 residues. V shed 6 bases, J shed 2 bases, and the junction held 7 bases outside the gene matches. The variable domain in full, with the rest retrieved from reference TRBV7-9 and TRBJ2-7, is DTGVSQNPRHKITKRGQNVTFRCDPISEHNRLYWYRQTLGQGPEFLTYFQNEAQLEKSRLLSDRFSAERPKGSFSTLEIQRTEQGDSAMYLCASRPTGTTYEQYFGPGTRLTVT.

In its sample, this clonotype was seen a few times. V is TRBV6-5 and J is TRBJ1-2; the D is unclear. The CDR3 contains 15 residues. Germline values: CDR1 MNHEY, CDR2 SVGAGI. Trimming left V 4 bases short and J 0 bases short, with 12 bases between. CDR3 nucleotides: TGTGCCAGCAGTTCGACGGTCGGCCCTAACTATGGCTACACCTTC. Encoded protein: CASSSTVGPNYGYTF.

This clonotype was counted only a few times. The CDR3: CASSRSGRQWNEQFF. In DNA form, the CDR3 reads TGTGCCAGCAGCCGGAGCGGGAGGCAATGGAATGAGCAGTTCTTC. The rearrangement joins TRBV27 to TRBJ2-1; 9 nucleotides align to TRBD2. The CDR3 runs to 15 residues. V dropped 6 bases and J dropped 7; count of bases not matched to a gene: 10. Per germline, CDR1 MNHEY and CDR2 SMNVEV (reference sequence).

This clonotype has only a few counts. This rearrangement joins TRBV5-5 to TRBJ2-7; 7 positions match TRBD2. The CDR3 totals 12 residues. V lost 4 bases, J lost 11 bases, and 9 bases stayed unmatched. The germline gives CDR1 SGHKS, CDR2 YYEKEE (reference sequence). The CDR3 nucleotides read TGTGCCAGCAGCACGCCCCCGGGACTAAAGTACTTC. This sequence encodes CASSTPPGLKYF. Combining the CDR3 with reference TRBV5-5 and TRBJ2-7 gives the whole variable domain DAGVTQSPTHLIKTRGQQVTLRCSPISGHKSVSWYQQVLGQGPQFIFQYYEKEERGRGNFPDRFSARQFPNYSSELNVNALLLGDSALYLCASSTPPGLKYFGPGTRLTVT.

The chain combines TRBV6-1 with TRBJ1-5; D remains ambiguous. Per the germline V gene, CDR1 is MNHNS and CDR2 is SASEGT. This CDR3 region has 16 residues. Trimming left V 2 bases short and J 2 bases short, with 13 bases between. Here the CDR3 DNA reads TGTGCCAGCAGTGAAAAGCTAGGTGGGGGCAATCAGCCCCAGCATTTT. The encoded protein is CASSEKLGGGNQPQHF.

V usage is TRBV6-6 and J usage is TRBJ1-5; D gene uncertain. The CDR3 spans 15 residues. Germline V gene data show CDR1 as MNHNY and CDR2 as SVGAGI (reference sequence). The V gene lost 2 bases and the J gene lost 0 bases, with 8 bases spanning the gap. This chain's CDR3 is CASSYREPSNQPQHF. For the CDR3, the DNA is TGTGCCAGCAGTTACAGGGAACCTAGCAATCAGCCCCAGCATTTT.

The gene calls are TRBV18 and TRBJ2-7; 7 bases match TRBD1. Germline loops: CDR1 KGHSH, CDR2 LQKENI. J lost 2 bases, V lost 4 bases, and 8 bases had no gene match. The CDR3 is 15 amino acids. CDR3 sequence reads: CASSRNRDSPYEQYF. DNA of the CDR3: TGTGCCAGCTCACGAAACCGGGACAGCCCCTACGAGCAGTACTTC.

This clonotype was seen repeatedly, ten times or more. CDR3 sequence (DNA): TGTGCCAGCAGTCAGAGGCTGGATGAGCAGTTCTTC. Residues: CASSQRLDEQFF. The chain employs TRBV12-3 or TRBV12-4 and TRBJ2-1; D not certain. This CDR3 is 12 amino acids long. The ends were cut back, 5 bases at V and 8 bases at J, with 10 bases in the middle.

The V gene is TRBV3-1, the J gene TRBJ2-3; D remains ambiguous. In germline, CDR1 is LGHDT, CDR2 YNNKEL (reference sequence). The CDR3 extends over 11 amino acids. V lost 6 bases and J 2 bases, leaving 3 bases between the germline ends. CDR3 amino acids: CASRHTDTQYF. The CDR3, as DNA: TGTGCCAGCAGGCACACAGATACGCAGTATTTT.

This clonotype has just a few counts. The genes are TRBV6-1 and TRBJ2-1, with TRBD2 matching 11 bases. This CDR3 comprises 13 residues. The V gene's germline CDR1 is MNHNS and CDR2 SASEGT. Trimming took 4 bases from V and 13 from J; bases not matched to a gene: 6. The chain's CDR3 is CASSASLAGEQFF. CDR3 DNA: TGTGCCAGCAGTGCCTCACTAGCGGGGGAACAGTTCTTC.

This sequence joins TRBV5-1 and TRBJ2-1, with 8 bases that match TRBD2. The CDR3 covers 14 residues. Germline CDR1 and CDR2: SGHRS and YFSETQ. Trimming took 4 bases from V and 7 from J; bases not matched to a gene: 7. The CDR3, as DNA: TGCGCCAGCAGCCCCTTCGGGGGGGCGAATGAGCAGTTCTTC. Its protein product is CASSPFGGANEQFF.

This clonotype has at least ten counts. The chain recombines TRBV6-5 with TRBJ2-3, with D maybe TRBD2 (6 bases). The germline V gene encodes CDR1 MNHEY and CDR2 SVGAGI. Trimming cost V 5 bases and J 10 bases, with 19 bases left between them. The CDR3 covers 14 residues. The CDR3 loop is CASSLTGTRAAQYF. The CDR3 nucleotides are TGTGCCAGCAGTCTAACCGGGACTCGCGCTGCGCAGTATTTT.

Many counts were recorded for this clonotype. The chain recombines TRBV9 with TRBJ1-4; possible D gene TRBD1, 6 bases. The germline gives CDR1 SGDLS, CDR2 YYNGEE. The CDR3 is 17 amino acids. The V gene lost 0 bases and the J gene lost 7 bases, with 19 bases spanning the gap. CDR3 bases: TGTGCCAGCAGCGTAGGGTCCGGCGGGGGCGCCGGTGAAAAACTGTTTTTT. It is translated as CASSVGSGGGAGEKLFF.

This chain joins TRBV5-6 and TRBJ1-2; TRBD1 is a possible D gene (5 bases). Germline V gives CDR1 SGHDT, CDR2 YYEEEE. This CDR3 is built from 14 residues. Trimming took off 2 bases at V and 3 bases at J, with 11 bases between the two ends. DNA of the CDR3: TGTGCCAGCAGCTTCCTGGGGGAGGACTATGGCTACACCTTC. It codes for CASSFLGEDYGYTF.

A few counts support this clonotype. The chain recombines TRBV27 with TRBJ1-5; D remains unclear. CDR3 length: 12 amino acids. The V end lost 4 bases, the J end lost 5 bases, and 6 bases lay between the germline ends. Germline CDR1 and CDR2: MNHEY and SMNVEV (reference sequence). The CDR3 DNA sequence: TGTGCCAGCAGTTCGGGGTATCAGCCCCAGCATTTT. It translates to CASSSGYQPQHF.

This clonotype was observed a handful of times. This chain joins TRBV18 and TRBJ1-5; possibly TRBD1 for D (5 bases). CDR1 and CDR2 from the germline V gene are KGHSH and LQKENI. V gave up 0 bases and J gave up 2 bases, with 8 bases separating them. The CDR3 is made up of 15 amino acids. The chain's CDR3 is CASSPPQGGNQPQHF. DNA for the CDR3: TGTGCCAGCTCACCACCCCAGGGAGGCAATCAGCCCCAGCATTTT.

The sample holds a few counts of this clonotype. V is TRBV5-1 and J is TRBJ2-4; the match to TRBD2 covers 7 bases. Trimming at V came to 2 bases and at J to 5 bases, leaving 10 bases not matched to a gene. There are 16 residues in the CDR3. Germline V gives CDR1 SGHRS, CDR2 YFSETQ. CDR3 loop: CASSLTPAGRENIQYF. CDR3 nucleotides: TGCGCCAGCAGCTTAACGCCAGCGGGACGGGAAAACATTCAGTACTTC. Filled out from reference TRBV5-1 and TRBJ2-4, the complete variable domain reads KAGVTQTPRYLIKTRGQQVTLSCSPISGHRSVSWYQQTPGQGLQFLFEYFSETQRNKGNFPGRFSGRQFSNSRSEMNVSTLELGDSALYLCASSLTPAGRENIQYFGAGTRLSVL.

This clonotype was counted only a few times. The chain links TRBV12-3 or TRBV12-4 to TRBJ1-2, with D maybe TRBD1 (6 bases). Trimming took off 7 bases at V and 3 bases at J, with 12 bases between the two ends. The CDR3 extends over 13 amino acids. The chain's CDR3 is CASTLRTDYGYTF. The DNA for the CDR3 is TGTGCCAGCACCTTAAGGACAGACTATGGCTACACCTTC.

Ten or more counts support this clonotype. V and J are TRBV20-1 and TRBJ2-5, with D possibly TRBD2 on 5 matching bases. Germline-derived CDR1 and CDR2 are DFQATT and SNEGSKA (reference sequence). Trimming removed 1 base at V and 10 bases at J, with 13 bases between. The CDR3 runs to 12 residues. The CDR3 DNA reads TGCAGTGCTAGAGTGTCAGACCGGGACCAGTACTTC. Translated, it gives CSARVSDRDQYF.

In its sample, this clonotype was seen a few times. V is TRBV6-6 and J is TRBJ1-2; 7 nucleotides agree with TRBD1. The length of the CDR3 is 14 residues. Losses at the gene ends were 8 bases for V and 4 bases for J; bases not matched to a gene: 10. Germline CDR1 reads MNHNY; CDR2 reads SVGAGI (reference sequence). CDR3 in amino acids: CASLRTGGTYGYTF. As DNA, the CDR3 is TGTGCCAGCCTACGGACAGGTGGGACCTATGGCTACACCTTC.

CDR3 in amino acids: CASCGGEGDTQYF. The CDR3 nucleotides are TGTGCCAGCTGCGGGGGGGAGGGAGATACGCAGTATTTT. This chain joins TRBV2 and TRBJ2-3; 9 positions match TRBD2. Losses at the gene ends were 8 bases for V and 5 bases for J; bases not matched to a gene: 5. Germline V lookup: CDR1 SNHLY, CDR2 FYNNEI. The CDR3 consists of 13 residues.

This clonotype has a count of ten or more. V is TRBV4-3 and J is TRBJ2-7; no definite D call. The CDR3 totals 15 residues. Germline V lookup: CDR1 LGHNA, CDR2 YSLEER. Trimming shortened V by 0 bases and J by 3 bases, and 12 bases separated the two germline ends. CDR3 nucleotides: TGCGCCAGCAGCCAAGATCCGGTGGCTAGCTACGAGCAGTACTTC. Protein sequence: CASSQDPVASYEQYF.

CDR3 in DNA: TGCGCCAGCAGCCAAGATCCCAACACTGAAGCTTTCTTT. Encoded protein: CASSQDPNTEAFF. The chain carries TRBV4-1 and TRBJ1-1; D remains unclear. The CDR3 totals 13 residues. V was cut by 0 bases and J by 2 bases, with 4 bases left in between. The germline V gene encodes CDR1 MGHRA and CDR2 YSYEKL.

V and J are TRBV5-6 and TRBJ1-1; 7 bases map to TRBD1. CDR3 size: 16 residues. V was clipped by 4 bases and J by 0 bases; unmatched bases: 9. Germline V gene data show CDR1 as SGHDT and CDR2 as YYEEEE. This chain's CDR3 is CASSRRGSIVNTEAFF. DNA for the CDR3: TGTGCCAGCAGCCGCAGGGGGTCGATAGTGAACACTGAAGCTTTCTTT.

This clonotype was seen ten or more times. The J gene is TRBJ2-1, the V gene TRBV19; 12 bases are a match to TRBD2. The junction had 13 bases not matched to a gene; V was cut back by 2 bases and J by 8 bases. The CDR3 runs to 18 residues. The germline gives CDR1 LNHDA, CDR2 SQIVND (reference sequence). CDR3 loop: CASSILAGGLASGYEQFF. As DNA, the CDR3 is TGTGCCAGTAGTATACTAGCGGGGGGGCTTGCGTCGGGCTATGAGCAGTTCTTC.

The CDR3 loop is CASRWWGASDTQYF. The DNA of the CDR3 is TGTGCCAGCAGATGGTGGGGGGCCAGTGATACGCAGTATTTT. J is TRBJ2-3 and V is TRBV12-3 or TRBV12-4; D is possibly TRBD1 or TRBD2 (6 bases each). The V end was cut by 6 bases, the J end by 6 bases, with 16 bases between. The CDR3 runs 14 residues.

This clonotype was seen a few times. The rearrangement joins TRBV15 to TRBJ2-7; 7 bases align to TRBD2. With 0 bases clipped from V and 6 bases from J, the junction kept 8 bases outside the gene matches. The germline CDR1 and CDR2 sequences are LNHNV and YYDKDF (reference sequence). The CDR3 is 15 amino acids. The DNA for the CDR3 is TGTGCCACCAGCAGAGAGTCTGCGGGAGTCTTCGAGCAGTACTTC. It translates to CATSRESAGVFEQYF.